This T cell receptor beta chain was found in a study of T cell responses to AZD1222 COVID-19 vaccine. Study-level points and caveats: Spike-specific TCR breadth rose after two AZD1222 doses, and depth rose as well. There were mostly white British donors and more females than males, and clonal diversity was possibly underestimated. Reportedly, nearly half the spike-specific TCRs target unmutated variant regions. Dominant at 160-218 and 743-854, vaccine-associated CD4 TCRs also spanned spike.

Method: immunoSEQ multiplex PCR; TCRdb's copy keeps in-frame clones and lacks some. The sample carries roughly 120,000 clones, 92% recorded once. The germline V gene has CDR1 WNHNN and CDR2 SYGVQD (reference sequence). This CDR3 contains 12 residues. Comment on this clone: Its antigen is currently unknown.

The specimen comprised peripheral blood, sampled on day 0 of AZD1222 vaccination. The TCR originated in an adult in good health. The chain carries TRBV10-1 and TRBJ1-4; 8 nucleotides line up with TRBD1. The CDR3 spells CAHQGAEEKLFF. The CDR3 DNA reads as TGCGCTCACCAGGGGGCAGAGGAAAAACTGTTTTTT.